These T cell receptor beta chains were read from a single sample in a study of cytomegalovirus exposure and HLA in healthy donors. Method: immunoSEQ multiplex PCR; TCRdb's copy keeps in-frame clones and lacks some. Here the sample spans 90,000 to 120,000 clones, roughly 76% being singletons. The sequencing input was PBMCs. These receptors were taken from a man between 18 and 29 years old in good health and CMV-seronegative. CDR3s include the opening cysteine and the closing phenylalanine or tryptophan. The order of the fields is D gene, V gene, J gene, clone size, CDR3 DNA, CDR3 protein. D genes are given only for firm matches. Size tells how often a clone was seen (once, few, many) or the class of an expanded clone, and some rows leave it out.

d_call: -
v_call: TRBV18
j_call: TRBJ2-2
clone_size: -
cdr3_nt: TGTGCCAGCTCCGTCAAAGCGGCCCTCGGGGAGCTGTTTTTT
cdr3_aa: CASSVKAALGELFF

d_call: TRBD2
v_call: TRBV27
j_call: TRBJ2-5
clone_size: -
cdr3_nt: TGTGCCAGCAGTTCGATCCCAGGACTAGCAGGGGAGACCCAGTACTTC
cdr3_aa: CASSSIPGLAGETQYF

d_call: -
v_call: TRBV19
j_call: TRBJ2-6
clone_size: -
cdr3_nt: TGTGCCAGTAACCCCACAGGAACTGGGGCCAACGTCCTGACTTTC
cdr3_aa: CASNPTGTGANVLTF

d_call: -
v_call: TRBV19
j_call: TRBJ1-1
clone_size: few
cdr3_nt: TGTGCCAGTAGTCTACTGACAGTTTCCCCGTTTCCGAACACTGAAGCTTTCTTT
cdr3_aa: CASSLLTVSPFPNTEAFF

d_call: TRBD1
v_call: TRBV11-2
j_call: TRBJ2-7
clone_size: few
cdr3_nt: TGTGCCAGCAGCTTAGCCGGGACAGGGACCTCCGAGCAGTACTTC
cdr3_aa: CASSLAGTGTSEQYF

d_call: TRBD1
v_call: TRBV18
j_call: TRBJ1-3
clone_size: -
cdr3_nt: TGTGCCAGCTCACCTCGGACAGGGCTGAATGGAAACACCATATATTTT
cdr3_aa: CASSPRTGLNGNTIYF

d_call: TRBD1
v_call: TRBV5-1
j_call: TRBJ1-1
clone_size: once
cdr3_nt: TGCGCCAGCAGCTCTGGGGACCGGACAGGGAACACTGAAGCTTTCTTT
cdr3_aa: CASSSGDRTGNTEAFF

d_call: TRBD2
v_call: TRBV4-1
j_call: TRBJ2-3
clone_size: -
cdr3_nt: TGCGCCAGCAGCCAAACTCTAGCGGGGGGCCCTTCAGATACGCAGTATTTT
cdr3_aa: CASSQTLAGGPSDTQYF

d_call: -
v_call: TRBV27
j_call: TRBJ1-2
clone_size: -
cdr3_nt: TGTGCCAGCAGTTTCTTCAGTCGGGATAGTGGCTACACCTTC
cdr3_aa: CASSFFSRDSGYTF

d_call: TRBD2
v_call: TRBV7-9
j_call: TRBJ2-2
clone_size: -
cdr3_nt: TGTGCCAGCAGCTCACCCACGGGGGGGGCCGGGGAGCTGTTTTTT
cdr3_aa: CASSSPTGGAGELFF

d_call: -
v_call: TRBV5-5
j_call: TRBJ2-5
clone_size: -
cdr3_nt: TGTGCCAGCAGCTTGGGAGGAACGGAGACCCAGTACTTC
cdr3_aa: CASSLGGTETQYF

d_call: TRBD2
v_call: TRBV29-1
j_call: TRBJ2-1
clone_size: -
cdr3_nt: TGCAGCGTTCTGGGGTCTGAGAGGAGCGGGGGGGCTGGGAATGAGCAGTTCTTC
cdr3_aa: CSVLGSERSGGAGNEQFF

d_call: -
v_call: TRBV7-3
j_call: TRBJ2-3
clone_size: -
cdr3_nt: TGTGCCAGCAGCTTAACAGCGGGTATGGCAGATACGCAGTATTTT
cdr3_aa: CASSLTAGMADTQYF

d_call: -
v_call: TRBV5-6
j_call: TRBJ1-1
clone_size: -
cdr3_nt: TGTGCCAGCAGCTTGGGGTCGACAGTGCCTGCTTTCTTT
cdr3_aa: CASSLGSTVPAFF

d_call: -
v_call: TRBV21-1
j_call: TRBJ1-5
clone_size: -
cdr3_nt: TGTGCCAGCTCCCCGTGGGACAGGGGGGTGTCTGGCAATCAGCCCCAGCATTTT
cdr3_aa: CASSPWDRGVSGNQPQHF

d_call: TRBD2
v_call: TRBV7-9
j_call: TRBJ2-4
clone_size: -
cdr3_nt: TGTGCCAGCAGCTCCTTGCGGGGGGATGGCATTCAGTACTTC
cdr3_aa: CASSSLRGDGIQYF

d_call: -
v_call: TRBV12-5
j_call: TRBJ2-2
clone_size: few
cdr3_nt: TGTGCTAGTGCCAGGAACACCGGGGAGCTGTTTTTT
cdr3_aa: CASARNTGELFF

d_call: TRBD1
v_call: TRBV13
j_call: TRBJ2-5
clone_size: -
cdr3_nt: TGTGCCAGCAGCCTAGGACAGGGCCTAGCTGGGGAGACCCAGTACTTC
cdr3_aa: CASSLGQGLAGETQYF

d_call: TRBD1
v_call: TRBV4-3
j_call: TRBJ2-5
clone_size: once
cdr3_nt: TGCGCCAGCAGCCAAGGCGACAGGGGGCGAGAAGAGACCCAGTACTTC
cdr3_aa: CASSQGDRGREETQYF

d_call: -
v_call: TRBV28
j_call: TRBJ2-7
clone_size: -
cdr3_nt: TGTGCCAGTCAGGGGTCCCTGTACGAGCAGTACTTC
cdr3_aa: CASQGSLYEQYF

d_call: TRBD2
v_call: TRBV6-1
j_call: TRBJ2-3
clone_size: -
cdr3_nt: TGTGCCAGCAGTGATACCGGGACTAGCGGGGGGCCAGATACGCAGTATTTT
cdr3_aa: CASSDTGTSGGPDTQYF

d_call: TRBD1
v_call: TRBV5-7
j_call: TRBJ1-5
clone_size: few
cdr3_nt: TGTGCCAGCAGTAATCCGGGACAGGGTAGACAGCCCCAGCATTTT
cdr3_aa: CASSNPGQGRQPQHF